The clone carrying this T cell receptor beta chain was observed a single time. The CDR3 is 13 residues long. Trimming removed 9 bases at V and 1 base at J, with 13 bases between. Germline lookup yields CDR1 SGHRS and CDR2 YFSETQ. The data belong to a study of cytomegalovirus exposure and HLA in healthy donors. PCR used 60 Vbeta primers and 13 Jbeta primers. Generated by immunoSEQ multiplex PCR, the TCRdb table keeps only in-frame clones and is missing some. There are approximately 150,000 clones in the sample; 75% to 80% occur only once, and around 0.7% lies in the top ten. The chain employs TRBV5-1 and TRBJ1-1; D call uncertain. This TCR came from a male donor in good health and CMV-seronegative. The source material was PBMCs. CDR3 nucleotides: TGCGCCACCCAGGTGGCAACGAACACTGAAGCTTTCTTT. This sequence encodes CATQVATNTEAFF.